This is a list of T cell receptor beta chains from one sample in a study of neurological immune-mediated disorders. Each CDR3 protein gets one entry after TCRdb re-called the 5' RACE reads with MiXCR. The sample lists 45,000 to 70,000 distinct CDR3 sequences; less than 5% were seen once. Sequencing was carried out using PBMCs. These receptors all stem from a man aged 45 to 65 with multiple sclerosis. CDR3s include the opening cysteine and the closing phenylalanine or tryptophan. D genes are given only for firm matches. Size is omitted from some rows. Given values are once, few, many or a class for expanded clones.

d_gene	len	j_gene	abundance	v_gene	CDR3aa	CDR3nt
TRBD2	16	TRBJ2-7	many	TRBV28	CASSYGTSGAPYEQYF	TGTGCCAGCAGCTACGGGACTAGCGGGGCACCCTACGAGCAGTACTTC
-	13	TRBJ1-1	-	TRBV5-1	CASSFEGRTEAFF	TGCGCCAGCAGCTTCGAGGGGCGAACTGAAGCTTTCTTT
-	17	TRBJ1-5	many	TRBV20-1	CSATRLGDRSDNQPQHF	TGCAGTGCTACCAGGTTAGGAGACAGGTCGGACAATCAGCCCCAGCATTTT
TRBD1	13	TRBJ1-2	many	TRBV6-6	CASSGQGGYGYTF	TGTGCCAGCAGTGGACAGGGTGGCTATGGCTACACCTTC
-	13	TRBJ2-5	many	TRBV11-2	CASSLGPAETQYF	TGTGCCAGCAGCTTAGGCCCTGCAGAGACCCAGTACTTC
-	14	TRBJ1-2	few	TRBV5-1	CASSPETANYGYTF	TGCGCCAGCAGCCCAGAGACAGCTAACTATGGCTACACCTTC
TRBD1	17	TRBJ2-1	many	TRBV5-1	CATAAGTTGGGYNEQFF	TGCGCCACAGCCGCAGGAACAACAGGGGGCGGGTACAATGAGCAGTTCTTC
TRBD2	14	TRBJ2-1	many	TRBV24-1	CATKASGSTYEQFF	TGTGCCACCAAGGCTAGCGGGAGTACGTATGAGCAGTTCTTC
-	14	TRBJ2-1	many	TRBV6-5	CASSYSRLVYEQFF	TGTGCCAGCAGTTACTCCCGACTAGTTTATGAGCAGTTCTTC
-	15	TRBJ2-7	-	TRBV12-3/TRBV12-4	CASSLATAYTYEQYF	TGTGCCAGCAGTTTAGCGACAGCATACACCTACGAGCAGTACTTC
TRBD2	18	TRBJ2-1	few	TRBV11-3	CASSLAFPPGLANDEQFF	TGTGCCAGCAGCTTGGCCTTTCCTCCGGGACTAGCGAACGATGAGCAGTTCTTC
-	14	TRBJ1-5	many	TRBV20-1	CSARRMMPNQPQHF	TGCAGTGCTAGACGGATGATGCCAAATCAGCCCCAGCATTTT
-	15	TRBJ1-5	many	TRBV20-1	CSARETGRGNQPQHF	TGCAGTGCTAGAGAAACAGGGCGCGGCAATCAGCCCCAGCATTTT
TRBD1	14	TRBJ2-2	few	TRBV19	CASRDRGDTGELFF	TGTGCCAGTCGCGACAGGGGAGACACCGGGGAGCTGTTTTTT
TRBD1	16	TRBJ2-3	many	TRBV20-1	CSAGDRGRDVTDTQYF	TGCAGTGCAGGGGACAGGGGGCGAGATGTCACAGATACGCAGTATTTT
TRBD1	12	TRBJ2-5	many	TRBV20-1	CSAGTGRETQYF	TGCAGTGCTGGGACAGGGAGGGAGACCCAGTACTTC
TRBD2	16	TRBJ2-5	many	TRBV5-1	CASSLQASGGQETQYF	TGCGCCAGCAGCCTGCAAGCTAGCGGGGGGCAAGAGACCCAGTACTTC
TRBD2	19	TRBJ2-3	many	TRBV15	CATSRVPQTSGWSTDTQYF	TGTGCCACCAGCAGAGTACCCCAAACTAGCGGGTGGAGCACAGATACGCAGTATTTT
-	13	TRBJ2-7	many	TRBV10-2	CASTDGASYEQYF	TGCGCCAGCACGGACGGGGCATCCTACGAGCAGTACTTC
-	16	TRBJ2-7	many	TRBV20-1	CSASNLRTDVSYEQYF	TGCAGTGCTAGCAACCTTCGGACAGATGTATCCTACGAGCAGTACTTC
-	17	TRBJ1-5	-	TRBV28	CASSIPPELAGNQPQNF	TGTGCCAGCAGCATACCACCAGAGCTAGCGGGCAATCAGCCCCAGAATTTT
-	14	TRBJ1-5	many	TRBV6-5	CASRKWGNNQPQHF	TGTGCCAGCAGAAAGTGGGGAAACAATCAGCCCCAGCATTTT
-	15	TRBJ2-2	many	TRBV2	CASSFSRRGSGELFF	TGTGCCAGCAGTTTTTCTAGGAGGGGTTCCGGGGAGCTGTTTTTT
-	11	TRBJ1-2	-	TRBV7-2	CASSPPRGYTF	TGTGCCAGCAGCCCCCCGCGGGGCTACACCTTC
-	14	TRBJ2-2	many	TRBV24-1	CATSDAGVWGELFF	TGTGCCACCAGTGATGCAGGGGTTTGGGGGGAGCTGTTTTTT
-	11	TRBJ1-1	many	TRBV5-6	CASSRRNEAFF	TGTGCCAGCAGCCGACGGAATGAAGCTTTCTTT
-	16	TRBJ2-1	many	TRBV21-1	CASSKPGLAPYNEQFF	TGTGCCAGCAGCAAACCGGGACTAGCGCCATACAATGAGCAGTTCTTC
-	12	TRBJ2-1	many	TRBV20-1	CSASHDLNEQFF	TGCAGTGCTAGTCACGACCTAAATGAGCAGTTCTTC
-	11	TRBJ1-1	many	TRBV29-1	CRAGSNTEAFF	TGCAGGGCAGGGTCGAACACTGAAGCTTTCTTT
-	12	TRBJ2-5	many	TRBV3-1	CASSPDQETQYF	TGTGCCAGCAGCCCAGACCAAGAGACCCAGTACTTC
TRBD2	14	TRBJ2-1	few	TRBV29-1	CSVVGGSVYNEQFF	TGCAGCGTTGTTGGCGGGAGCGTTTACAATGAGCAGTTCTTC
-	16	TRBJ2-5	many	TRBV4-1	CASSPLKVGVGETQYF	TGCGCCAGCAGCCCCCTTAAGGTCGGAGTGGGAGAGACCCAGTACTTC
TRBD2	15	TRBJ2-1	many	TRBV7-3	CASSPGWTRGNEQFF	TGTGCCAGCAGCCCCGGGTGGACTAGGGGCAATGAGCAGTTCTTC
-	12	TRBJ1-6	few	TRBV25-1	CASSAGDSPLNF	TGTGCCAGCAGTGCGGGGGATTCACCCCTCAACTTT
-	15	TRBJ2-7	many	TRBV5-5	CASSSSWGLALEQYF	TGTGCCAGCAGCTCCTCCTGGGGGCTAGCGTTAGAGCAGTACTTC
-	12	TRBJ2-7	many	TRBV21-1	CASSLDRGRVNF	TGTGCCAGCAGCCTCGACAGGGGTAGGGTCAACTTC
TRBD2	17	TRBJ2-5	few	TRBV20-1	CSARPTTSGGIQETQYF	TGCAGTGCTAGACCGACGACTAGCGGGGGTATACAAGAGACCCAGTACTTC
-	14	TRBJ1-6	many	TRBV25-1	CASSAAGVGSPLNF	TGTGCCAGCAGTGCGGCGGGAGTAGGTTCACCCCTCAACTTT
-	13	TRBJ1-6	many	TRBV29-1	CSVAEGSNSPLHF	TGCAGCGTTGCCGAAGGGAGTAATTCACCCCTCCACTTT
-	13	TRBJ2-7	many	TRBV5-5	CASSSTKSYEQYF	TGTGCCAGCAGCTCCACGAAATCCTACGAGCAGTACTTC
TRBD1	16	TRBJ1-1	many	TRBV5-1	CASSLSTGGIFSEAFF	TGCGCCAGCAGCTTGTCGACAGGGGGTATATTCTCTGAAGCTTTCTTT
-	11	TRBJ1-2	many	TRBV2	CAGGQDYGYTF	TGTGCCGGGGGGCAGGACTATGGCTACACCTTC
-	15	TRBJ2-3	few	TRBV5-1	CASSFSGAEADTQYF	TGCGCCAGCAGCTTCTCAGGGGCCGAGGCGGATACGCAGTATTTT
TRBD1	14	TRBJ2-7	many	TRBV9	CASSEGTGPYEQYF	TGTGCCAGCAGCGAAGGGACAGGGCCCTACGAGCAGTACTTC
-	13	TRBJ2-2	many	TRBV10-3	CASLNPTTGELFF	TGTGCCAGCCTAAACCCCACCACCGGGGAGCTGTTTTTT
-	13	TRBJ2-3	-	TRBV12-3/TRBV12-4	CASSIGTTDTQYF	TGTGCCAGCAGTATCGGGACCACAGATACGCAGTATTTT
-	16	TRBJ2-6	many	TRBV4-1	CASSRRGAGGANVLTF	TGCGCCAGCAGCCGGAGGGGGGCGGGAGGGGCCAACGTCCTGACTTTC